Below, one T cell receptor (beta chain) is given with its context. Germline V CDR1 and CDR2: LGHNA, YNFKEQ. The CDR3 has 17 residues. V was clipped by 0 bases and J by 7 bases; unmatched bases: 9. The data derive from a study of blood T cell repertoires in COVID-19. Study details: Spain, Italy and the United States supplied samples that represented acute and convalescent COVID-19. From T cells, B-cell-depleted T cells, or PBMCs came the material, which was cDNA or gDNA.

Authors' analysis steps: Estimates of nucleated cell counts were drawn from the amplification of reference gene primers. Clones were sequenced by immunoSEQ multiplex PCR, and TCRdb holds only the in-frame ones, with some missing. V and J calls and clone size come straight from that table; D and trimming were deduced from the DNA. The table lists 60,000 to 65,000 clones, approximately 77% of them singletons. In Seattle, patients joined the study during active infection and were tracked longitudinally. The material sequenced was peripheral blood. This TCR came from a woman in her sixties or seventies with COVID-19, enrolled during active disease. The chain uses TRBV4-2 and TRBJ2-2; TRBD1 aligns across 9 bases. This chain's CDR3 is CASSQEGTGIQNGELFF. CDR3 in DNA: TGTGCCAGCAGCCAAGAAGGGACAGGGATTCAAAACGGGGAGCTGTTTTTT.